This T cell receptor (beta chain) was recorded in a study of blood T cell repertoires in COVID-19. The repertoire was sequenced with immunoSEQ multiplex PCR; TCRdb's copy has only in-frame clones and lacks some. The table shows approximately 99,000 clones, with about 86% occurring only once. Germline lookup yields CDR1 LGHDT and CDR2 YNNKEL (reference sequence). This CDR3 contains 14 residues. Trimming took 4 bases from V and 8 from J, leaving 14 bases between them. Sequenced input: peripheral blood. The chain links TRBV3-1 (or the pseudogene TRBV3-2) to TRBJ1-4; D is uncertain. The receptor's source is a man aged 45-60 years with COVID-19, enrolled during active disease. The CDR3 region is CASSPPGDQEKLFF. The CDR3 DNA reads as TGTGCCAGCAGCCCCCCGGGAGACCAGGAAAAACTGTTTTTT.